This T cell receptor beta chain emerged from a study of blood T cell repertoires in COVID-19. Study-level information: Before being deemed recovered, Cohort 3 donors had two negative PCRs, clearance, or symptom resolution.

The CDR3 loop spans 15 amino acids. Germline trimming cut 3 bases from V and 6 bases from J; bases unmatched to any gene: 1. Germline V gene sequence: CDR1 LNHDA, CDR2 SQIVND (reference sequence). Clones were read by immunoSEQ multiplex PCR, and TCRdb kept only the in-frame ones, dropping some. The table records about 270,000 clones, around nine tenths of them present only once. The specimen was PBMCs or T cells enriched from blood (not recorded which). This TCR derives from a woman between 55 and 75 years old in a cohort exposed to, infected with or recovered from COVID-19 (not recorded which). The V call is TRBV19, the J call TRBJ2-1; 14 nucleotides align to TRBD2. The CDR3 nucleotides are TGTGCCAGTAGTATGACTAGCGGGAGGGCCAATGAGCAGTTCTTC. Translation gives CASSMTSGRANEQFF.